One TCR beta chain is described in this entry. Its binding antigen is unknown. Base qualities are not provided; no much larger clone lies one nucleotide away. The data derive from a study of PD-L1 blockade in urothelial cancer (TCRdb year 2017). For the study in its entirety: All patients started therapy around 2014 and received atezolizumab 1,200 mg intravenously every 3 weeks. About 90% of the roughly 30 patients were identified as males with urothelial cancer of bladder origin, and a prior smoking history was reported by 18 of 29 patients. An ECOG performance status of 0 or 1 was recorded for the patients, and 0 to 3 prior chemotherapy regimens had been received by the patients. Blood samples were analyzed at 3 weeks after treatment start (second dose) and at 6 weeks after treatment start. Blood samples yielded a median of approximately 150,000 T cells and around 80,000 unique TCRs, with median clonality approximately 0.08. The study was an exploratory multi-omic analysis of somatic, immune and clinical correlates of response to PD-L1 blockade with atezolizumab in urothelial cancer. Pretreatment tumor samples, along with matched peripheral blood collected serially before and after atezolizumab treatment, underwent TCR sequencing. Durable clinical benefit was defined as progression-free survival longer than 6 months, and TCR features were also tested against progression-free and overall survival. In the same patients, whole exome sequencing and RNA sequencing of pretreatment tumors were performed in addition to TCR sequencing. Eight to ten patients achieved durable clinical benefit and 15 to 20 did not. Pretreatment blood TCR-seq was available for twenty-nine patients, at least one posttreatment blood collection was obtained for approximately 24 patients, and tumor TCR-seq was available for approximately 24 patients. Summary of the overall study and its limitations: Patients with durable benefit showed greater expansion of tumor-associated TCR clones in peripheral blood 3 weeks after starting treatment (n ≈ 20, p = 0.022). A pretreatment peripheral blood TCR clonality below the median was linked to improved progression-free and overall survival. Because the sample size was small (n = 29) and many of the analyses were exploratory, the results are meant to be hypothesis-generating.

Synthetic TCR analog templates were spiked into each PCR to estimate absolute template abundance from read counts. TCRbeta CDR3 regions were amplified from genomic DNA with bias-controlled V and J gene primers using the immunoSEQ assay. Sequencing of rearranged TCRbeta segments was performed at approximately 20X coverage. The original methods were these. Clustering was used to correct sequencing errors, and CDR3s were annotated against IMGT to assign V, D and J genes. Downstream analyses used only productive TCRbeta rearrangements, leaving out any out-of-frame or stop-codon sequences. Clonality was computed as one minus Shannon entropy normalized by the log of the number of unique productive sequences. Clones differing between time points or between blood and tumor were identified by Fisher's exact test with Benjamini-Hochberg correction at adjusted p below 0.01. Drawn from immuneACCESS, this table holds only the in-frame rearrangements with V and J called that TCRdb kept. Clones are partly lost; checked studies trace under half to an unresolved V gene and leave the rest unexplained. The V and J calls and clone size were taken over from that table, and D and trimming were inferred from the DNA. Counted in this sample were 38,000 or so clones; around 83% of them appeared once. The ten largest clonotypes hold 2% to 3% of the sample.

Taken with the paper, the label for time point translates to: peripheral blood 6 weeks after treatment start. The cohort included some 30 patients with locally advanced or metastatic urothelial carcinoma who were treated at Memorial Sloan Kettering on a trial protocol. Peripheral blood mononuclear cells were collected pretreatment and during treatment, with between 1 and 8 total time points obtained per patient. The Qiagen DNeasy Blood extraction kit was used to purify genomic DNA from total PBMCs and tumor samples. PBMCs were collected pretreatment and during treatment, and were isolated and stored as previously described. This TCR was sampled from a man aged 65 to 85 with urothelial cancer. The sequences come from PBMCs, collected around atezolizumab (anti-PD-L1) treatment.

CDR3 reads: CASSMWTGDYEQYF. Here is the DNA: TGTGCCAGCAGCATGTGGACAGGGGACTACGAGCAGTACTTC. The rearranged chain carries TRBV5-5 and TRBJ2-7; TRBD1 aligns with 9 central bases. CDR1 and CDR2, per the germline V gene (reference sequence), are SGHKS and YYEKEE. Spanning cysteine to phenylalanine, the CDR3 consists of 14 amino acids. This entry keeps only the CDR3 DNA: 42 bases, framed from base 1. V trim: 4 bases; J trim: 3 bases; unmatched bases: 5.